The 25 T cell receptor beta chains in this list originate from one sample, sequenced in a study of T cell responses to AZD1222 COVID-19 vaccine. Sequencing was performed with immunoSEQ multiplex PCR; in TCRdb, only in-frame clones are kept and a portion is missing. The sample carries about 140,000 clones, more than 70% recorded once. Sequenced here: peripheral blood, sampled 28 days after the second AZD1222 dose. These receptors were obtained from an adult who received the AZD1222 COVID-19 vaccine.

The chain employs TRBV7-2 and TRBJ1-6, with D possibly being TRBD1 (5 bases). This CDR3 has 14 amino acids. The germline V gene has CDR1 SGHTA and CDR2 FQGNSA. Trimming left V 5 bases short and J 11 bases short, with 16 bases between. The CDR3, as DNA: TGTGCCAGCAGCCTGGACACCCGTGGGGCACCCCTCCACTTT. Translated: CASSLDTRGAPLHF.

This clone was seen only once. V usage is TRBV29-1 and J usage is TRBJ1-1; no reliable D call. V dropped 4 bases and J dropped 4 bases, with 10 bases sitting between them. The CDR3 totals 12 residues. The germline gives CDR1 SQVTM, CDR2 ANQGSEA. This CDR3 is CSVGRLLTEAFF. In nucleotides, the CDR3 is TGCAGCGTTGGGAGGCTACTCACTGAAGCTTTCTTT.

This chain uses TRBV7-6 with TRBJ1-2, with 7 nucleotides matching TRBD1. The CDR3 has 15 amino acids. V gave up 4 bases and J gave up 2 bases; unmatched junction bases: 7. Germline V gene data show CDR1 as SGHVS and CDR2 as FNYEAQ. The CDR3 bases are TGTGCCAGCAGCTCCGCAGACAGGGCCAACTATGGCTACACCTTC. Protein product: CASSSADRANYGYTF.

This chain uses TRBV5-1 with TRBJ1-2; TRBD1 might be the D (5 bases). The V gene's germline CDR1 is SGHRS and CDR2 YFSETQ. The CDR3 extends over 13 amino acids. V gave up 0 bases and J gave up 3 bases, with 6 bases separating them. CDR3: CASSLARDYGYTF. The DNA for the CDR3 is TGCGCCAGCAGCTTGGCCAGGGACTATGGCTACACCTTC.

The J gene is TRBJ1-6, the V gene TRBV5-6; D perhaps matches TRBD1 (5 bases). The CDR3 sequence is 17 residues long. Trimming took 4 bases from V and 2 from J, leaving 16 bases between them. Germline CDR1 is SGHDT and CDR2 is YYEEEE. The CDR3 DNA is TGTGCCAGCAGCGATTCAGGGCAGAGGACCTATAATTCACCCCTCCACTTT. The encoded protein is CASSDSGQRTYNSPLHF. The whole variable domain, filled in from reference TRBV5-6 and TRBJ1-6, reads DAGVTQSPTHLIKTRGQQVTLRCSPKSGHDTVSWYQQALGQGPQFIFQYYEEEERQRGNFPDRFSGHQFPNYSSELNVNALLLGDSALYLCASSDSGQRTYNSPLHFGNGTRLTVT.

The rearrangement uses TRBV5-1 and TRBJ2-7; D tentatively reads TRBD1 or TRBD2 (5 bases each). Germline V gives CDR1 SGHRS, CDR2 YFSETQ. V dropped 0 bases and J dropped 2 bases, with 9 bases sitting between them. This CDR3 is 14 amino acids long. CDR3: CASSLGGKAYEQYF. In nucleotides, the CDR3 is TGCGCCAGCAGCTTGGGGGGGAAAGCCTACGAGCAGTACTTC. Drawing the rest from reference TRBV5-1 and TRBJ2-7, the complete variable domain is KAGVTQTPRYLIKTRGQQVTLSCSPISGHRSVSWYQQTPGQGLQFLFEYFSETQRNKGNFPGRFSGRQFSNSRSEMNVSTLELGDSALYLCASSLGGKAYEQYFGPGTRLTVT.

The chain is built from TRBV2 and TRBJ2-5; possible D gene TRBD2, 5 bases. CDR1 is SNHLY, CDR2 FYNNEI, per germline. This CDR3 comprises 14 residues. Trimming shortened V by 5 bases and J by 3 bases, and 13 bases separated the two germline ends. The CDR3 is CASSRTGMKETQYF. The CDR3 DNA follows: TGTGCCAGCAGTCGGACGGGAATGAAAGAGACCCAGTACTTC.

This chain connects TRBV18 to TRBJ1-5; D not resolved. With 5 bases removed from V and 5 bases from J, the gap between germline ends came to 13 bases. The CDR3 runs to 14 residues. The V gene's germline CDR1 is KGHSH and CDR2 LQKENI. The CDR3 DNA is TGTGCCAGCTCAGCGGGTCTGGGCGATCAGCCCCAGCATTTT. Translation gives CASSAGLGDQPQHF.

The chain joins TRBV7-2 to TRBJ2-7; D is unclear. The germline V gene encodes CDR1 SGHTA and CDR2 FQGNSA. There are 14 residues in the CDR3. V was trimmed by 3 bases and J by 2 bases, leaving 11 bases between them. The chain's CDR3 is CASSFPDTPYEQYF. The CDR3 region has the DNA TGTGCCAGCAGCTTCCCTGACACCCCCTACGAGCAGTACTTC.

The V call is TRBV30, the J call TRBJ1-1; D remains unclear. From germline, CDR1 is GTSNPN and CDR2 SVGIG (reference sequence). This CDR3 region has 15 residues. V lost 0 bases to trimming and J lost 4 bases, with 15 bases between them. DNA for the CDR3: TGTGCCTGGAGTGTAGGAGGCGGACTGAGCACTGAAGCTTTCTTT. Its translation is CAWSVGGGLSTEAFF.

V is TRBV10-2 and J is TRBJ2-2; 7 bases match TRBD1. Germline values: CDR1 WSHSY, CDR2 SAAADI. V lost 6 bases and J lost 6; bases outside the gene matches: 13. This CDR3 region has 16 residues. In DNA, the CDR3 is TGCGCCAGCAGGGGCGTTAGAGGGACAGATTCCGGGGAGCTGTTTTTT. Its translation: CASRGVRGTDSGELFF.

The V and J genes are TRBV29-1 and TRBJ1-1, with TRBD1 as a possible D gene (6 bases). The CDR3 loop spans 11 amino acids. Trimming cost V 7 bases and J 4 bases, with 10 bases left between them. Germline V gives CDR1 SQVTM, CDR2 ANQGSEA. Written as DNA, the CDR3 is TGCAGCGGGGGGGCCCTCACTGAAGCTTTCTTT. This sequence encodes CSGGALTEAFF. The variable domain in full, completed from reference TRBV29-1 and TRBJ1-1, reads SAVISQKPSRDICQRGTSLTIQCQVDSQVTMMFWYRQQPGQSLTLIATANQGSEATYESGFVIDKFPISRPNLTFSTLTVSNMSPEDSSIYLCSGGALTEAFFGQGTRLTVV.

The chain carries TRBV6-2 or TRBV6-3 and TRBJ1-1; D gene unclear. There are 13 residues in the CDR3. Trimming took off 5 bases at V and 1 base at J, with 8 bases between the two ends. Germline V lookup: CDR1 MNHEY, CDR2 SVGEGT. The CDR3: CASSATANTEAFF. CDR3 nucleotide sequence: TGTGCCAGCAGTGCCACAGCGAACACTGAAGCTTTCTTT.

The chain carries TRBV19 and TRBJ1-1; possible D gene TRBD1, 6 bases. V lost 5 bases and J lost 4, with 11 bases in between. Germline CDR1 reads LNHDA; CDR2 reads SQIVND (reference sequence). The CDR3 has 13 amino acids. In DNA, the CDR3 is TGTGCCAGTAGTGCAGGGGTAGCCACTGAAGCTTTCTTT. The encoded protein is CASSAGVATEAFF.

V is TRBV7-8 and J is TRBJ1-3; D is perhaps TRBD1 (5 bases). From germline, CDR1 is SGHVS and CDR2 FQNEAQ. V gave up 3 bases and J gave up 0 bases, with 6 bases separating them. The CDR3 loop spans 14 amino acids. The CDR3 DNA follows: TGTGCCAGCAGCTTTGACAGCTCTGGAAACACCATATATTTT. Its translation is CASSFDSSGNTIYF. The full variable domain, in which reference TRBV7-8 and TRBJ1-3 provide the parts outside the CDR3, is GAGVSQSPRYKVAKRGQDVALRCDPISGHVSLFWYQQALGQGPEFLTYFQNEAQLDKSGLPSDRFFAERPEGSVSTLKIQRTQQEDSAVYLCASSFDSSGNTIYFGEGSWLTVV.

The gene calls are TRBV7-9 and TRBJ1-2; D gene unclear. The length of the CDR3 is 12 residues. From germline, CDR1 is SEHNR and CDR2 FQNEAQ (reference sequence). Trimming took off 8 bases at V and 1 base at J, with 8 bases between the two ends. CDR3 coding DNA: TGTGCCAGCGGGAGCGGTAACTATGGCTACACCTTC. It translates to CASGSGNYGYTF. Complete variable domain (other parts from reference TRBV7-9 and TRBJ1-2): DTGVSQNPRHKITKRGQNVTFRCDPISEHNRLYWYRQTLGQGPEFLTYFQNEAQLEKSRLLSDRFSAERPKGSFSTLEIQRTEQGDSAMYLCASGSGNYGYTFGSGTRLTVV.

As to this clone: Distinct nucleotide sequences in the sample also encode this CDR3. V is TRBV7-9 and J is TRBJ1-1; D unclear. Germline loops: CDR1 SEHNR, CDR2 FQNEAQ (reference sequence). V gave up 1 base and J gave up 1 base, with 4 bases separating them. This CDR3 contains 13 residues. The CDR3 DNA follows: TGTGCCAGCAGCTTAGTAAAGAACACTGAAGCTTTCTTT. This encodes CASSLVKNTEAFF.

For the CDR3, the DNA is TGTGCCAGCAGTGACAGGCCACGGGACTATGGCTACACCTTC. Translation: CASSDRPRDYGYTF. The chain uses TRBV27 and TRBJ1-2, with D possibly being TRBD1 (6 bases). The germline V and J ends were trimmed by 5 bases and 3 bases, with 13 bases remaining between them. The CDR3 has 14 amino acids. The germline V gene has CDR1 MNHEY and CDR2 SMNVEV (reference sequence).

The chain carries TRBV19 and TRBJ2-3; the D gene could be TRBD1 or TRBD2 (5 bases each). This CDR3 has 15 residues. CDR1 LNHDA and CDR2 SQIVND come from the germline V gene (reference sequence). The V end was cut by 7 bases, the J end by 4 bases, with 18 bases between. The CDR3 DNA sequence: TGTGCCAGTACGACGGGGCCTACGACAGCAGATACGCAGTATTTT. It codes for CASTTGPTTADTQYF. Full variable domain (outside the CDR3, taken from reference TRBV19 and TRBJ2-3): DGGITQSPKYLFRKEGQNVTLSCEQNLNHDAMYWYRQDPGQGLRLIYYSQIVNDFQKGDIAEGYSVSREKKESFPLTVTSAQKNPTAFYLCASTTGPTTADTQYFGPGTRLTVL.

CDR3 protein: CASTRGGGLNTEAFF. The CDR3 bases are TGTGCCAGCACCCGGGGCGGGGGCCTGAACACTGAAGCTTTCTTT. V usage is TRBV5-5 and J usage is TRBJ1-1, with D maybe TRBD1 (6 bases). The CDR3 has 15 amino acids. Trimming removed 6 bases at V and 0 bases at J, with 15 bases between. Germline-derived CDR1 and CDR2 are SGHKS and YYEKEE (reference sequence).

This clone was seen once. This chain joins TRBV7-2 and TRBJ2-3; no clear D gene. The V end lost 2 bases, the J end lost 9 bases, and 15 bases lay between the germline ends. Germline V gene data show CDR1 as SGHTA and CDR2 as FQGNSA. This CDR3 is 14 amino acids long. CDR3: CASSLSRAMGTQYF. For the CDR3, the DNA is TGTGCCAGCAGCTTATCACGGGCTATGGGCACGCAGTATTTT.

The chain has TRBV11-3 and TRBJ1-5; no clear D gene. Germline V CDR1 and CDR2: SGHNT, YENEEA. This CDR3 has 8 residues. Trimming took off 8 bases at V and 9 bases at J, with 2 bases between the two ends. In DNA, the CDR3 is TGTGCCAGCGGGCCCCAGCATTTT. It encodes CASGPQHF.

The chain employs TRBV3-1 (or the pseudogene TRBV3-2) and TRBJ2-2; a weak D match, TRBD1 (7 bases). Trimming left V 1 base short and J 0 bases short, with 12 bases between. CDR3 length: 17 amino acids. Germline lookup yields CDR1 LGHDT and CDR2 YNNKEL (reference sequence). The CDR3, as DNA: TGTGCCAGCAGCCAAGTCGGGGGACAGACGAACACCGGGGAGCTGTTTTTT. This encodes CASSQVGGQTNTGELFF.

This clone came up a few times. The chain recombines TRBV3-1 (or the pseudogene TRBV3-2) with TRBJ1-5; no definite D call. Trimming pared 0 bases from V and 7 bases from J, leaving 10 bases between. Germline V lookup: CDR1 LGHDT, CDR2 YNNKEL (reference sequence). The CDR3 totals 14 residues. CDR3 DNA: TGTGCCAGCAGCCAAGAGAGGGAGGCCCAGCCCCAGCATTTT. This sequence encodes CASSQEREAQPQHF.

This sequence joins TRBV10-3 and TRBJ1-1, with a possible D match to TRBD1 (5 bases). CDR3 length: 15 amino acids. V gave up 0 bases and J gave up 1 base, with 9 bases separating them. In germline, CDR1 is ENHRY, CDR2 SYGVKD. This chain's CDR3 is CAISESRGGNTEAFF. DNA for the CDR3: TGTGCCATCAGTGAGTCTCGGGGGGGGAACACTGAAGCTTTCTTT.